A selection of T cell receptor beta chains follows, all from one sample in a study of tumor-infiltrating lymphocytes in primary liver carcinoma. Via MiXCR, TCRdb re-called the multiplex PCR reads, giving one row per CDR3 protein. The table includes a few hundred thousand distinct CDR3 sequences, 50% to 75% detected once. The material sequenced was peripheral blood. Source of these receptors: a woman aged 25 to 39 with primary liver carcinoma and hepatitis B virus infection. The CDR3 runs from the conserved cysteine through the conserved F or W.

length,V,J,CDR3
12,TRBV29-1,TRBJ2-7,CCVGGQGNEQYF
14,TRBV10-1,TRBJ2-1,CASSALPRGNEQFF
16,TRBV4-2,TRBJ1-1,CASSHPGTGVSGEAFF
15,TRBV7-9,TRBJ2-5,CASSDGTGWSETQYF
13,TRBV7-9,TRBJ1-1,CASILSGEGEAFF
14,TRBV7-9,TRBJ2-7,CASKVFPTDNEQYF
13,TRBV12-3/TRBV12-4,TRBJ1-5,CASSLMGNQPQHF
13,TRBV28,TRBJ1-1,CASRPDSNPEAFF
19,TRBV4-1,TRBJ1-3,CASSQADPSVPVKGDTIYF
16,TRBV4-1,TRBJ2-5,CASSQDPARGIETQYF
15,TRBV28,TRBJ2-5,CASSSIGHGQETQYF
13,TRBV6-1,TRBJ1-5,CASSADRDQPQHF
14,TRBV11-2,TRBJ2-1,CASSLRGSFNEQFF
15,TRBV12-3/TRBV12-4,TRBJ1-3,CASSYDRDSGNTIYF
13,TRBV25-1,TRBJ1-2,CASSEGGHYGYTF
18,TRBV4-1,TRBJ2-4,CASSQGLAGGQTKNIQYF
17,TRBV7-8,TRBJ2-7,CASSLEFAGLAAYEQYF
12,TRBV29-1,TRBJ2-1,CSIEVALNEQFF
14,TRBV6-1,TRBJ1-4,CASSVLGQLEKLFF
15,TRBV11-2,TRBJ2-6,CASTGTGSGTNILTF
16,TRBV11-2,TRBJ2-2,CASSPAGGWYTGELFF
13,TRBV4-3,TRBJ2-1,CASGRSSRSEQFF
14,TRBV7-8,TRBJ2-4,CASSLGLATNNQYF
15,TRBV14,TRBJ2-7,CAGSHKLAGLYEQYF
14,TRBV11-2,TRBJ1-1,CASSLGDWNTEAFF
15,TRBV5-4,TRBJ2-6,CASSERTSGANVLTF
12,TRBV10-3,TRBJ2-7,CGISETTYEQYF
16,TRBV28,TRBJ1-1,CASSSPEGRANTEAFF
14,TRBV7-9,TRBJ2-2,CASSSPGHTGELFF
15,TRBV4-1,TRBJ2-7,CASSQGTGSNYEQYF
13,TRBV14,TRBJ1-1,CASRLRGTTEAFF
15,TRBV6-2/TRBV6-3,TRBJ2-1,CAISWGGRADNEQFF
16,TRBV5-6,TRBJ2-1,CASSFLRLGAVNEQFF
14,TRBV28,TRBJ2-3,CASTVRGGLDTHYF
17,TRBV4-3,TRBJ2-3,CASSQESSGSGTDTQYF
15,TRBV4-1,TRBJ2-3,CASSGTGASWGTQYF
15,TRBV7-3,TRBJ2-2,CASSPVNGLTGELFF